This paragraph reports one T cell receptor (beta chain). The record originates from a study of blood T cell repertoires in COVID-19. Whole-study context: Specimens from acute and convalescent COVID-19 originated in the United States, Italy and Spain. PBMCs, B-cell-depleted T cells, or T cells provided the cDNA or gDNA that made up the material.

The CDR3 runs to 13 residues. V was cut by 6 bases and J by 2 bases, with 10 bases left in between. CDR1 is MNHEY, CDR2 SVGAGI, per germline. Assay: immunoSEQ multiplex PCR; the TCRdb copy retains only in-frame clones and omits some. This sample carries roughly 200,000 clones, 85% to 90% of them seen once, and the ten largest clones take 1.5% to 2%. The receptor's source is a man aged 18 to 29 with active or convalescent COVID-19. The chain carries TRBV6-5 and TRBJ1-2; TRBD1 might be the D (6 bases). Sequenced material: peripheral blood. The CDR3 spells CASRAGANYGYTF. The CDR3 bases are TGTGCCAGCAGAGCGGGGGCCAACTATGGCTACACCTTC.